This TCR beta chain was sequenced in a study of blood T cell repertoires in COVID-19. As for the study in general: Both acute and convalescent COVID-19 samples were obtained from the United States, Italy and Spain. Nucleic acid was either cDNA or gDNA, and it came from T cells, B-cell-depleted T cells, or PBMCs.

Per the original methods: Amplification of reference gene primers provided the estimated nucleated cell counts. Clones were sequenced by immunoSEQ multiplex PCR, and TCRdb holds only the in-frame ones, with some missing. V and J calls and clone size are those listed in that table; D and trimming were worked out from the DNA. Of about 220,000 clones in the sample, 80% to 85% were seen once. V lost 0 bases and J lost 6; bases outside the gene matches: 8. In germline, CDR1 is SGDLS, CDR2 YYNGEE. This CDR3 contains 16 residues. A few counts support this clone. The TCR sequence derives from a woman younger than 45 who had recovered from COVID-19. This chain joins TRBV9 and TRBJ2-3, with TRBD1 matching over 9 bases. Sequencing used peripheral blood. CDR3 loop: CASSVASQGAGDTQYF. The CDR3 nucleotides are TGTGCCAGCAGCGTAGCATCACAGGGGGCTGGGGATACGCAGTATTTT.